The T cell receptor (beta chain) under discussion was sequenced for a study of response to subunit inactivated influenza vaccine. Study-wide results and limits: Every seasonal influenza vaccination brings in few new T cells, the authors suggested.

Each CDR3 protein is one row after TCRdb ran MiXCR on the RT-PCR reads. The repertoire includes 700,000 to 900,000 distinct CDR3 sequences, about 20% of them detected once, and about 10% sits in the top ten. This clonotype was seen many times. Its antigen is still unknown. Sequencing used PBMCs from blood, obtained 5 to 6 days after vaccination. This sequence originates from a man over 45 who received an inactivated influenza vaccine.

As DNA, the CDR3 is TGCAGTGCTAGGGACGGGAACACTGAAGCTTTCTTT. It specifies CSARDGNTEAFF. The rearrangement joins TRBV20-1 to TRBJ1-1; D is uncertain. The germline CDR1 and CDR2 sequences are DFQATT and SNEGSKA (reference sequence). The V end lost 3 bases, the J end lost 1 base, and 6 bases lay between the germline ends. The CDR3 consists of 12 residues.